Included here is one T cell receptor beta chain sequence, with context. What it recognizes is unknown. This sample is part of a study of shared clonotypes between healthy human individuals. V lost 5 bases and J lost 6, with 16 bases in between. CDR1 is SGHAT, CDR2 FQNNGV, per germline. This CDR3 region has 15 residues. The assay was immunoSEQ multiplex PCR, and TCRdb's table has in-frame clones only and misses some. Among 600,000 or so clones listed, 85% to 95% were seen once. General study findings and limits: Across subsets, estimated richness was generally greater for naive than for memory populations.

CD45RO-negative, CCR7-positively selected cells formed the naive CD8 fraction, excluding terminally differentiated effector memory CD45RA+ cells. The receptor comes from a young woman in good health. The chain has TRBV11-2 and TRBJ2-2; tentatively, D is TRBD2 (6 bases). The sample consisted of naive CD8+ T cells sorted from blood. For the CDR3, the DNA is TGTGCCAGCAGCCAAGGGAGGAGAGCTTCCGGGGAGCTGTTTTTT. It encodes CASSQGRRASGELFF.